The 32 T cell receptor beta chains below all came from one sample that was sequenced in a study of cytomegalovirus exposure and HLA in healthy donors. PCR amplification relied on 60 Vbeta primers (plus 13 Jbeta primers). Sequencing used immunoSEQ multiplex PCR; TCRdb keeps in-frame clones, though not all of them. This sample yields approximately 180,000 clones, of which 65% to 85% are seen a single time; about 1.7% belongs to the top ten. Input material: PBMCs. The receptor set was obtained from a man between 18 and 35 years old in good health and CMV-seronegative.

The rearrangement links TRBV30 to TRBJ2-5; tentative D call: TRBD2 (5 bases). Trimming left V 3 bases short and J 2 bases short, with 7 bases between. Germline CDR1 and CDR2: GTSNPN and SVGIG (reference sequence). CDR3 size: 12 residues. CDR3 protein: CAWSGDQETQYF. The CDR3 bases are TGTGCCTGGAGCGGGGATCAAGAGACCCAGTACTTC.

CDR3 residues: CASSVEPPNEQFF. DNA for the CDR3: TGTGCCAGCAGCGTGGAGCCGCCTAATGAGCAGTTCTTC. This rearrangement joins TRBV5-4 to TRBJ2-1; D gene unclear. Trimming left V 4 bases short and J 7 bases short, with 12 bases between. The CDR3 runs 13 residues. Germline CDR1 and CDR2: SGHNT and YYREEE (reference sequence). The entire variable domain, with the rest obtained from reference TRBV5-4 and TRBJ2-1, is as follows: ETGVTQSPTHLIKTRGQQVTLRCSSQSGHNTVSWYQQALGQGPQFIFQYYREEENGRGNFPPRFSGLQFPNYSSELNVNALELDDSALYLCASSVEPPNEQFFGPGTRLTVL.

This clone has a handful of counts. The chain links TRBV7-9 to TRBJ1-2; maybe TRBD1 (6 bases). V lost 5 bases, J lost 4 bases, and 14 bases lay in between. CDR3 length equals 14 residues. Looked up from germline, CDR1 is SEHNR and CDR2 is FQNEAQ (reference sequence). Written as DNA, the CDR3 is TGTGCCAGCAGCCCAAGTCGGACAGCCTATGGCTACACCTTC. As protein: CASSPSRTAYGYTF.

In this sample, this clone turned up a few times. CDR3 protein: CASSQDRGDTEAFF. In nucleotides, the CDR3 is TGTGCCAGCAGTCAGGACAGGGGCGACACTGAAGCTTTCTTT. V gene TRBV6-5 combines with J gene TRBJ1-1, with 9 bases aligning to TRBD1. V shed 5 bases, J shed 3 bases, and the junction held 4 bases outside the gene matches. Per the germline V gene, CDR1 is MNHEY and CDR2 is SVGAGI. The CDR3 contains 14 residues.

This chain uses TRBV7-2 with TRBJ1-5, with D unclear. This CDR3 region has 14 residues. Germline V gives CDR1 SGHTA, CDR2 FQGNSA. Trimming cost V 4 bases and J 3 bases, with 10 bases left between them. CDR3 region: CASSSHGINQPQHF. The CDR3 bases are TGTGCCAGCAGCTCACACGGGATCAATCAGCCCCAGCATTTT.

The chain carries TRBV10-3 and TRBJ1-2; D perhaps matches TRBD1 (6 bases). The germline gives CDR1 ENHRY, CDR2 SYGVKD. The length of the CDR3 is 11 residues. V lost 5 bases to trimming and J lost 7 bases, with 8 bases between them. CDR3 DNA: TGTGCCATCAGTACAGGGACTGGCTACACCTTC. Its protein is CAISTGTGYTF.

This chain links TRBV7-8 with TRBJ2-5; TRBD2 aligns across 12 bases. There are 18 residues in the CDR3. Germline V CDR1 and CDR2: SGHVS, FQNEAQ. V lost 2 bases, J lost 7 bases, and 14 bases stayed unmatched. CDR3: CASSLFPSGRAGTGTQYF. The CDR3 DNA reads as TGTGCCAGCAGCTTATTCCCTAGCGGGAGGGCCGGGACGGGGACCCAGTACTTC.

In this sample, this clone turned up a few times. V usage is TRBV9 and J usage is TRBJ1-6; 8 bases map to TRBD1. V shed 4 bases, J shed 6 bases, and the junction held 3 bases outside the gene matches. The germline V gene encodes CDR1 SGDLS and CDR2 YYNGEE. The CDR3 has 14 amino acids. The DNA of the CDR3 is TGTGCCAGCAGCCTGACAGGGGCTAATTCACCCCTCCACTTT. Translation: CASSLTGANSPLHF. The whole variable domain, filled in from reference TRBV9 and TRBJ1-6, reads DSGVTQTPKHLITATGQRVTLRCSPRSGDLSVYWYQQSLDQGLQFLIQYYNGEERAKGNILERFSAQQFPDLHSELNLSSLELGDSALYFCASSLTGANSPLHFGNGTRLTVT.

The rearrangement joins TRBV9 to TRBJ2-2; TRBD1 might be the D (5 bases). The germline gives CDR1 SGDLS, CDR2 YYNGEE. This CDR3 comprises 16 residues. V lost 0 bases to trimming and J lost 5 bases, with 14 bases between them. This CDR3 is CASSVAEQGWTGELFF. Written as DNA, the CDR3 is TGTGCCAGCAGCGTAGCTGAGCAGGGATGGACCGGGGAGCTGTTTTTT.

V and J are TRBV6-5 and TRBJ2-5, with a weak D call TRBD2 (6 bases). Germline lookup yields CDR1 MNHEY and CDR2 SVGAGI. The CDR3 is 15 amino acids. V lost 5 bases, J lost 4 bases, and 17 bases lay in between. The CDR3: CASSGWDSLGETQYF. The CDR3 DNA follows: TGTGCCAGCAGTGGATGGGACTCCCTAGGAGAGACCCAGTACTTC.

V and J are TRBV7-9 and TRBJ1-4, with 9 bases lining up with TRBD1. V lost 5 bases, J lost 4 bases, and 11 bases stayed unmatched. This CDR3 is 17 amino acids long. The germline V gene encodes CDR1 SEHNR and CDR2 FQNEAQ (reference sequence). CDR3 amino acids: CASSPRTGDRDNEKLFF. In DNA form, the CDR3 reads TGTGCCAGCAGCCCACGGACAGGGGATAGAGATAATGAAAAACTGTTTTTT.

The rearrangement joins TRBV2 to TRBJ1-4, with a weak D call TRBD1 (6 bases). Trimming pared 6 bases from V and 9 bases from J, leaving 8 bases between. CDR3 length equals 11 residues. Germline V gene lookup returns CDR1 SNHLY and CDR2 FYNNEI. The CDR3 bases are TGTGCCAGCAGGGACAGTCAAAAACTGTTTTTT. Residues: CASRDSQKLFF.

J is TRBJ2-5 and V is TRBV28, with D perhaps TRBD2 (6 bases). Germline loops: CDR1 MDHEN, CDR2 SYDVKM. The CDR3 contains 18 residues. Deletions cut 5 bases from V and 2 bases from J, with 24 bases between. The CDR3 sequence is CASSARRQPGLTQETQYF. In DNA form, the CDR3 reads TGTGCCAGCAGTGCCAGGAGACAGCCGGGACTGACACAAGAGACCCAGTACTTC.

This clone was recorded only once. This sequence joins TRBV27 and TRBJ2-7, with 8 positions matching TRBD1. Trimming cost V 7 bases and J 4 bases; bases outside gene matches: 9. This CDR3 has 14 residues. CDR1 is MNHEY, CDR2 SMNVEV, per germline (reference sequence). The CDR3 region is CASTTKGQDYEQYF. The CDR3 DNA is TGTGCCAGCACCACTAAGGGACAGGATTACGAGCAGTACTTC.

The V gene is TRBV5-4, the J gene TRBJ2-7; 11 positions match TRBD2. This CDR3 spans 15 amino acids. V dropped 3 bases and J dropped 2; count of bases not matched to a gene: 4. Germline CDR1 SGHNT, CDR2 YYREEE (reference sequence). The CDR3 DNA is TGTGCCAGCAGCTCCTCTAGCGGGAGGACCTACGAGCAGTACTTC. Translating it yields CASSSSSGRTYEQYF.

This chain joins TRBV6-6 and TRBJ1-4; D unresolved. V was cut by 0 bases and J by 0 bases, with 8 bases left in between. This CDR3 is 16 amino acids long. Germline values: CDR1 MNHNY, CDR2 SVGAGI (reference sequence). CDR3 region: CASSYSSSATNEKLFF. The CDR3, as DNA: TGTGCCAGCAGTTACTCGAGCAGCGCAACTAATGAAAAACTGTTTTTT.

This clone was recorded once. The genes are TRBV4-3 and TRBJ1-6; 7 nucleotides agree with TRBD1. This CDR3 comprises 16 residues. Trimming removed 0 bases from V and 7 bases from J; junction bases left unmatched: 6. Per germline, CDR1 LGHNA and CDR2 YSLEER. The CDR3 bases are TGCGCCAGCAGCCAAGATGGGGACAGCCTAAATTCACCCCTCCACTTT. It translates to CASSQDGDSLNSPLHF.

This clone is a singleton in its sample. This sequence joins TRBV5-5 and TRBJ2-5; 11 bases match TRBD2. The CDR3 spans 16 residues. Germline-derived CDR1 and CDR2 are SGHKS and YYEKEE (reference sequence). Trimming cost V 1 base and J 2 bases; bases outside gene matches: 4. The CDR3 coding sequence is TGTGCCAGCAGCTTGCCGAGACTAGCGGGACAAGAGACCCAGTACTTC. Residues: CASSLPRLAGQETQYF.

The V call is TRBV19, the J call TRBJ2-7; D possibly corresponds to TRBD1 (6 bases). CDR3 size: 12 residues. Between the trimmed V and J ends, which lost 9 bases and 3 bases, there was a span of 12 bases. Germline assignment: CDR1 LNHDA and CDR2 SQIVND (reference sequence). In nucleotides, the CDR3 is TGTGCCAGCTCCCAAGGGGGCTACGAGCAGTACTTC. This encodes CASSQGGYEQYF.

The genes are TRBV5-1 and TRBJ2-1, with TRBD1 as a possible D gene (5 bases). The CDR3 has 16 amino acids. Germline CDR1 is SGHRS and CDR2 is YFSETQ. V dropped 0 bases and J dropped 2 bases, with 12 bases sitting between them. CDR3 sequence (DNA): TGCGCCAGCAGCTTGGCTTCGGCAGGGCCCTACAATGAGCAGTTCTTC. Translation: CASSLASAGPYNEQFF.

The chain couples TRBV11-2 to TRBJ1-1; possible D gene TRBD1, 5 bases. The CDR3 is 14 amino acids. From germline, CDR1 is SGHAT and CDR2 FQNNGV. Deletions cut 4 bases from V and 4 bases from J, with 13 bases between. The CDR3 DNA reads TGTGCCAGCAGCTGGGGGGGTGGGAGCACTGAAGCTTTCTTT. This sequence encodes CASSWGGGSTEAFF.

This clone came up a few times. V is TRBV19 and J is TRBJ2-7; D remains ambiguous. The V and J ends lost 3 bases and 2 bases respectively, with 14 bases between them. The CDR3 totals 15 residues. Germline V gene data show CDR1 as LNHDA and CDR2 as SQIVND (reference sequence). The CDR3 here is CASSIEPTETYEQYF. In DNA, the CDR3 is TGTGCCAGTAGTATCGAACCCACGGAGACCTACGAGCAGTACTTC.

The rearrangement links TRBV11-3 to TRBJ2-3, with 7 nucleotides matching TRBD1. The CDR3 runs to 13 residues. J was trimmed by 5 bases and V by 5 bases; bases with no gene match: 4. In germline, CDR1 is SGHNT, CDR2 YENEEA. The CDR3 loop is CASSRQGIDTQYF. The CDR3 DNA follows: TGTGCCAGCAGCAGACAGGGAATAGATACGCAGTATTTT.

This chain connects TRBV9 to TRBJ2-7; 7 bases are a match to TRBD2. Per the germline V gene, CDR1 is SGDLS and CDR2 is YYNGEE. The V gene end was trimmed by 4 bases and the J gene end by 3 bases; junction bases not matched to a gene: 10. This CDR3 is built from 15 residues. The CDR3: CASSPTGTKNYEQYF. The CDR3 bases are TGTGCCAGCAGCCCTACTGGGACTAAGAACTACGAGCAGTACTTC. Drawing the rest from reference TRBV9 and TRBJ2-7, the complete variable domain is DSGVTQTPKHLITATGQRVTLRCSPRSGDLSVYWYQQSLDQGLQFLIQYYNGEERAKGNILERFSAQQFPDLHSELNLSSLELGDSALYFCASSPTGTKNYEQYFGPGTRLTVT.

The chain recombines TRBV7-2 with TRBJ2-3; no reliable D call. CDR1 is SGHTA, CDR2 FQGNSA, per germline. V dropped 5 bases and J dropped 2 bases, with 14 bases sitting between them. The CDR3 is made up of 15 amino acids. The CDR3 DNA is TGTGCCAGCAGCCCCCGGCGGCAGATCACAGATACGCAGTATTTT. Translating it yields CASSPRRQITDTQYF. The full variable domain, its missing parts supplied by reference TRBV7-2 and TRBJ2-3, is GAGVSQSPSNKVTEKGKDVELRCDPISGHTALYWYRQSLGQGLEFLIYFQGNSAPDKSGLPSDRFSAERTGGSVSTLTIQRTQQEDSAVYLCASSPRRQITDTQYFGPGTRLTVL.

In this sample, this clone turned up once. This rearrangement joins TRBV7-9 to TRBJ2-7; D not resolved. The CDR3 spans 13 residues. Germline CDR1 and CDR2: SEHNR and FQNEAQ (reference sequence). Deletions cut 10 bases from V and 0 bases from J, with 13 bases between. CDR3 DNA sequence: TGTGCCATATCAGTGGTCCCCTCCTACGAGCAGTACTTC. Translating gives CAISVVPSYEQYF.

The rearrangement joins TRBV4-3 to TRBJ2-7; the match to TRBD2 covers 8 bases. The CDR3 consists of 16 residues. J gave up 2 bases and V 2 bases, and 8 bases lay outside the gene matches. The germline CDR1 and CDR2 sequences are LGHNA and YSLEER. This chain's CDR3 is CASSQSTSGNPYEQYF. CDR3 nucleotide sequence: TGCGCCAGCAGCCAATCTACTAGCGGAAATCCCTACGAGCAGTACTTC.

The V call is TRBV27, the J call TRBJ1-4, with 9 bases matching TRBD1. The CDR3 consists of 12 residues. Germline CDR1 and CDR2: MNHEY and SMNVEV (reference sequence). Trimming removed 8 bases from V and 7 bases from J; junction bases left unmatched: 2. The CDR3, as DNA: TGTGCCAGCCGGGACAGGGTTGAAAAACTGTTTTTT. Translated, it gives CASRDRVEKLFF.

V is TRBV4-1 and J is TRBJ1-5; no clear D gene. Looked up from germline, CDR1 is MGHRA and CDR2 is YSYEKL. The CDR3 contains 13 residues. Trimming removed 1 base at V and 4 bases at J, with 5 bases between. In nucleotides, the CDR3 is TGCGCCAGCAGCCAAGTAGCAAATCAGCCCCAGCATTTT. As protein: CASSQVANQPQHF.

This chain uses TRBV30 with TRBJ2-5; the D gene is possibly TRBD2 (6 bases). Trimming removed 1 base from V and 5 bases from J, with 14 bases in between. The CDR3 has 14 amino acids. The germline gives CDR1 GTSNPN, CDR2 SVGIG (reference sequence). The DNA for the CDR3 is TGTGCCTGGAGTGAAGACAGAGGGAGGGAGACCCAGTACTTC. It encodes CAWSEDRGRETQYF.

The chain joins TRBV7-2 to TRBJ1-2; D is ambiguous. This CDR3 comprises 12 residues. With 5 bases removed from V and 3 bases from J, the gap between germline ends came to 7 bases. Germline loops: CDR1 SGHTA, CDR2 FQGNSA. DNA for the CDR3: TGTGCCAGCAGCGCCGGGGACTATGGCTACACCTTC. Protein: CASSAGDYGYTF.

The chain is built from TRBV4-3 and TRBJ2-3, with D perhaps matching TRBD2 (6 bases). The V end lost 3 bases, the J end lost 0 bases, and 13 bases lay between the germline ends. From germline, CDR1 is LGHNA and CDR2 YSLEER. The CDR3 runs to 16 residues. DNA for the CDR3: TGCGCCAGCAGCCAGACCTCGACTAGTAGCACAGATACGCAGTATTTT. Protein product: CASSQTSTSSTDTQYF.